These T cell receptor beta chains were read from a single sample in a study of radiation and T cells in renal cell carcinoma. Some clones are missing from TCRdb's copy, which holds only in-frame ones; the method was immunoSEQ multiplex PCR. The sample includes around 130,000 clones, more than 80% seen only once; the top ten take around 2%. The sample here was blood, taken from a patient whose treatment included radiotherapy and nephrectomy. All receptors derive from an older woman with renal cell carcinoma. Each CDR3 is given with its conserved first and last residue.

v_gene	CDR3aa
TRBV4-1	CASSQGDRNTGELFF
TRBV9	CASSAGDRVLYF
TRBV5-6	CASSQLGYEQYF
TRBV5-6	CASSRPERIETQYF
TRBV7-8	CASSLQEFYGYTF
TRBV27	CASSLRTASNSPLHF
TRBV2	CASSDWAEKLFF
TRBV4-1	CASSQEYREPEQYF
TRBV7-2	CASSPDRANEKLFF
TRBV18	CASSPSFGTENYGYTF
TRBV5-1	CASSPEGERRKGYTF
TRBV6-1	CASSEGSQGSRGYTF
TRBV18	CASSLEEQGVEAFF
TRBV4-1	CASSQVQRTNAEAFF
TRBV2	CASKGAGQNTGELFF
TRBV30	CAWSVTGEGGYTF
TRBV30	CAWSVKTSSYNEQFF
TRBV27	CASSFNRDEKLFF
TRBV5-5	CASSLDELPYEQYF
TRBV2	CASTWGGTDTQYF
TRBV19	CASSSLGQNYNEQFF
TRBV6-1	CASKDTLKDTQYF
TRBV5-1	CASSLQGPNTEAFF
TRBV7-3	CASSLWGEEGETQYF
TRBV7-2	CASSPWGFTASSGNTIYF
TRBV6-1	CASSDRDRGKAFF
TRBV19	CASRSTGGRDTEAFF
TRBV4-1	CASSHQEGGQGENTIYF
TRBV9	CASTPRLAENTGELFF
TRBV5-4	CASSQGQGIQPQHF
TRBV4-3	CASSPSVASGELFF
TRBV28	CASSRTGLTSTDTQYF
TRBV28	CASSFEGGLNTEAFF
TRBV9	CASSVAPGRKTEAFF
TRBV30	CAWRADRGHIPGEQYF
TRBV4-2	CASSQTGTANEKLFF
TRBV28	CASRDPWSSYNSPLHF
TRBV29-1	CSVEGQQNTEAFF
TRBV5-4	CASSPGPTTEYTGELFF
TRBV5-1	CASRPGQTYNEQFF
TRBV5-1	CASSILPGQSSYNEQFF
TRBV29-1	CSVGAGGLTDTQYF
TRBV9	CASSFLTGQGEQFF
TRBV7-9	CASSLGRPNTEAFF
TRBV2	CASRSGTGGRYSNQPQHF